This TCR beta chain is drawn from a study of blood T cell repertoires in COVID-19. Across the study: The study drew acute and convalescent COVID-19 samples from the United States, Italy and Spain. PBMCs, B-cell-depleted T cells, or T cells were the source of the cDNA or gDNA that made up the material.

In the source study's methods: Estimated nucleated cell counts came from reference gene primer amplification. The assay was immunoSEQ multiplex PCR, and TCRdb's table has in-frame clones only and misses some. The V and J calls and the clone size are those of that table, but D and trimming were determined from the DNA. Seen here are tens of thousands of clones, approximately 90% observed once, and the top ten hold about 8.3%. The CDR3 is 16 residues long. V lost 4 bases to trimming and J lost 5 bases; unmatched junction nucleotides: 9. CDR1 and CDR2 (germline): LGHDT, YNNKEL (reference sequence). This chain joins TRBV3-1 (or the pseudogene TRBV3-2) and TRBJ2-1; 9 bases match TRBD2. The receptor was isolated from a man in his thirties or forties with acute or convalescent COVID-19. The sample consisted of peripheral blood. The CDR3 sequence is CASSLIAGVRHNEQFF. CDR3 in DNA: TGTGCCAGCAGCCTAATAGCGGGAGTGAGGCACAATGAGCAGTTCTTC.